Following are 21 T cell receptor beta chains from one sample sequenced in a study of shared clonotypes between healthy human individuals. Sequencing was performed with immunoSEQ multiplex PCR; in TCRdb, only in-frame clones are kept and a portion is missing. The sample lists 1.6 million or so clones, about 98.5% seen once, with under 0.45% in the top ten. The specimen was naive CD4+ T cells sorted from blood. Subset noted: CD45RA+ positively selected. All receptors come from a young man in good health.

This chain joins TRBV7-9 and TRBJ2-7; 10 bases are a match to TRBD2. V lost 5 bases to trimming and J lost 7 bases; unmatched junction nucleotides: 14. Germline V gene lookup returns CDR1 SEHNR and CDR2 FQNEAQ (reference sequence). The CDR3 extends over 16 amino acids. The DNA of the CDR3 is TGTGCCAGCAGCCCCGTCGGACTAGCGGAGTCGGGGGAGCAGTACTTC. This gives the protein CASSPVGLAESGEQYF.

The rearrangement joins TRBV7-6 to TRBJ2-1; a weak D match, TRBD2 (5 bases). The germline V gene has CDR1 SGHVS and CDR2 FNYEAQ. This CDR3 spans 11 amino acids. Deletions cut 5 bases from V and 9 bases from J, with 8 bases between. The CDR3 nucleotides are TGTGCCAGCAGCCAAGGAGGTGAGCAGTTCTTC. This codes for CASSQGGEQFF.

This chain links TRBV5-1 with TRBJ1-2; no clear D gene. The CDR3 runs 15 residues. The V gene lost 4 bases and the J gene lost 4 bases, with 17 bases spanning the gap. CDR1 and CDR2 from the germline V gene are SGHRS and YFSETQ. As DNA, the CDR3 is TGCGCCAGCAGCACGGGAGGAGGCCAAGTCTATGGCTACACCTTC. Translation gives CASSTGGGQVYGYTF.

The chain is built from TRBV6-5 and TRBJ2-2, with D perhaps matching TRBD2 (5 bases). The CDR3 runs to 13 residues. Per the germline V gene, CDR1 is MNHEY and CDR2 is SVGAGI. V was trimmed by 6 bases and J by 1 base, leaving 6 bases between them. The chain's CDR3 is CASSRGNTGELFF. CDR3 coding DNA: TGTGCCAGCAGCCGGGGGAACACCGGGGAGCTGTTTTTT.

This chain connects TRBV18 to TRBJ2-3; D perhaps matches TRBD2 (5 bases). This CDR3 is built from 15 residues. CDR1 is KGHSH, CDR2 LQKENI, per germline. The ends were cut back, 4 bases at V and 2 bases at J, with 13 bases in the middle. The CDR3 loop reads CASSQGRTVTDTQYF. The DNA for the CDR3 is TGTGCCAGCTCACAGGGCAGGACTGTCACAGATACGCAGTATTTT.

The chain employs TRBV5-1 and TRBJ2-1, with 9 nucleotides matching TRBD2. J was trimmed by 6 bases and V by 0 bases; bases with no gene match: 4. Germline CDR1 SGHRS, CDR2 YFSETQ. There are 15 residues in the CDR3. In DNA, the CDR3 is TGCGCCAGCAGCTTGGTCCAGCGGGAGGTCAATGAGCAGTTCTTC. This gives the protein CASSLVQREVNEQFF.

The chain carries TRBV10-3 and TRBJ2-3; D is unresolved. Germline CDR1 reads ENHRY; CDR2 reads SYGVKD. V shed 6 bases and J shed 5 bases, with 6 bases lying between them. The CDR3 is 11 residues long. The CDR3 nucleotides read TGTGCCATCAGCCCTAAAGATACGCAGTATTTT. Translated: CAISPKDTQYF.

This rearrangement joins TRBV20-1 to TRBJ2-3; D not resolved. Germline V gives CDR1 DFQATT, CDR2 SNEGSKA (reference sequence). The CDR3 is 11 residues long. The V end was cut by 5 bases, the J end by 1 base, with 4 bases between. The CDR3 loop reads CSAPRTDTQYF. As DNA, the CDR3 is TGCAGTGCTCCACGCACAGATACGCAGTATTTT.

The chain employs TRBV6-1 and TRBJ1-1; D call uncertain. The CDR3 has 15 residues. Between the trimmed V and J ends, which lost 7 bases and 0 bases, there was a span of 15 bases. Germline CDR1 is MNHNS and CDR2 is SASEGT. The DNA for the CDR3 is TGTGCCAGCACTTCGACGAGGCACCTGAACACTGAAGCTTTCTTT. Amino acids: CASTSTRHLNTEAFF.

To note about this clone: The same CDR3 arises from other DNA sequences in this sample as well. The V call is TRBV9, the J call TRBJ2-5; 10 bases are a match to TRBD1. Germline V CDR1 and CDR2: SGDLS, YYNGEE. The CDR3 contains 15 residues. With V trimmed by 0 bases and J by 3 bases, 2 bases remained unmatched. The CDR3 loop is CASSVEGTGEETQYF. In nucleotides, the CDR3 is TGTGCCAGCAGCGTAGAGGGGACAGGGGAAGAGACCCAGTACTTC.

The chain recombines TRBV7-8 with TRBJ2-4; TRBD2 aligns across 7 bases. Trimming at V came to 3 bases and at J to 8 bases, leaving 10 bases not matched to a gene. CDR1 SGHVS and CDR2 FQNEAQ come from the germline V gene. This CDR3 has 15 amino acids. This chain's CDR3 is CASSFRWRENDIQYF. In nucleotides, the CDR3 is TGTGCCAGCAGCTTCAGGTGGCGGGAGAACGACATTCAGTACTTC.

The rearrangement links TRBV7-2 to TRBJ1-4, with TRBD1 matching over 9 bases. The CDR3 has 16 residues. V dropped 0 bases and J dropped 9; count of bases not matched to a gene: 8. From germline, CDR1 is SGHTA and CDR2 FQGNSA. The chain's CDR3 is CASSLAVVGTGKKLFF. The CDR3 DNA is TGTGCCAGCAGCTTAGCTGTGGTGGGGACAGGGAAAAAACTGTTTTTT.

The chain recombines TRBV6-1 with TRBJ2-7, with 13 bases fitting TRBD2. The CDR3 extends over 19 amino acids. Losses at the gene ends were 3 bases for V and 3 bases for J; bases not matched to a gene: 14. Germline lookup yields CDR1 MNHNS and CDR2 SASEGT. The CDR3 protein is CASSDKKGPGLAGNYEQYF. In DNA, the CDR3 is TGTGCCAGCAGTGATAAGAAAGGACCGGGACTAGCGGGAAACTACGAGCAGTACTTC.

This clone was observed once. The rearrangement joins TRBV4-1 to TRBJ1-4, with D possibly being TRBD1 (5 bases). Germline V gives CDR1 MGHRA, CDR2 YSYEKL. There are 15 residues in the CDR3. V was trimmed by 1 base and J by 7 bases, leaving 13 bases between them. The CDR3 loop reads CASSQVRGEPEKLFF. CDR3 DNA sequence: TGCGCCAGCAGCCAAGTACGGGGGGAGCCTGAAAAACTGTTTTTT.

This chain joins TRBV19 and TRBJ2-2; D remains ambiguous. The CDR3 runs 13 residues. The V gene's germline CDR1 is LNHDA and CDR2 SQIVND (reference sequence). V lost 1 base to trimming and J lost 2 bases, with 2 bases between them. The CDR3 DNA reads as TGTGCCAGTAGTATAGGAAACACCGGGGAGCTGTTTTTT. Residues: CASSIGNTGELFF.

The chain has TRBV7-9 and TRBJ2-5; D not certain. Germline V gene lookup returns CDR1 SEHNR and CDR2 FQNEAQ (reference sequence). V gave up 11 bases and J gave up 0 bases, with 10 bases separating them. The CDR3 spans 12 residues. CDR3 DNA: TGTGCCGGAAGTCGGAACCAAGAGACCCAGTACTTC. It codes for CAGSRNQETQYF.

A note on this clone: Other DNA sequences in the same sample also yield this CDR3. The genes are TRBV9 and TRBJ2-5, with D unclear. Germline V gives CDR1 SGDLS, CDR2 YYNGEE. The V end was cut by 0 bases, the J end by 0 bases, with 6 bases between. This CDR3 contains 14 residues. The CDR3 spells CASSVEGYQETQYF. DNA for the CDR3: TGTGCCAGCAGCGTAGAAGGGTACCAAGAGACCCAGTACTTC.

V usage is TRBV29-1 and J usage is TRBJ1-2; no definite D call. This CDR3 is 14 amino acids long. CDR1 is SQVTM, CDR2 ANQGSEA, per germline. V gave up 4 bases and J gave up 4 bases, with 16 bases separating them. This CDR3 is CSVGKGVKGYGYTF. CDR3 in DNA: TGCAGCGTTGGCAAGGGCGTGAAGGGCTATGGCTACACCTTC.

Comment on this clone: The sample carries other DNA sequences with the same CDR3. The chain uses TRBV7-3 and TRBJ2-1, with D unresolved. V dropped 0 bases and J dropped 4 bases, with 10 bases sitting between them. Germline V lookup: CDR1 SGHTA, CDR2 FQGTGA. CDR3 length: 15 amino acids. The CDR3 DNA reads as TGTGCCAGCAGCTTAACTCGGGCTGGTTACAATGAGCAGTTCTTC. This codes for CASSLTRAGYNEQFF.

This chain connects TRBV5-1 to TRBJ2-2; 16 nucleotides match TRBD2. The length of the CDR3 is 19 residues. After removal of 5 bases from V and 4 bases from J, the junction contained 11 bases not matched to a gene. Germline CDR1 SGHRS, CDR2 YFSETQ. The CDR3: CASRTPGLAGGPTTGELFF. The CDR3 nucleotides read TGCGCCAGCAGAACCCCGGGACTAGCGGGAGGGCCGACCACCGGGGAGCTGTTTTTT.

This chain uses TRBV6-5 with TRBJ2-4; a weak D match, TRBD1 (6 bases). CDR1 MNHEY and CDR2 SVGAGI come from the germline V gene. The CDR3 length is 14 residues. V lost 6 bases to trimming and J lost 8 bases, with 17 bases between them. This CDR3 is CASRQRQASYIQYF. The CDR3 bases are TGTGCCAGCAGACAAAGACAGGCTTCGTACATTCAGTACTTC.